This T cell receptor beta chain was obtained from a study of blood T cell dynamics during melanoma immunotherapy. Study-wide results and caveats: Whether repertoire-driving clones were melanoma-specific could not be determined. Disease-control patients' PBMC repertoires became either more clonal or more diverse at W3.

Time point specified: pre-treatment baseline. Sampling occurred pretreatment (T0) and at week 3 (W3), after cycle one of checkpoint blockade. Apart from a couple of fast progressors, RECIST 1.1 response was judged 12 weeks post-infusion. This clone was counted once. The antigen remains unidentified. TCRdb's copy holds only in-frame clones and misses some; the assay was immunoSEQ multiplex PCR. The sample contains 9,000 to 13,000 clones, about 87% of which appear only once. This sequence originates from a human donor with melanoma. Sequencing was performed on blood, taken from a patient treated with checkpoint blockade.

CDR3 amino acids: CASGSWQETQYF. The CDR3 bases are TGTGCCAGCGGGAGTTGGCAAGAGACCCAGTACTTC. This chain links TRBV28 with TRBJ2-5, with D possibly matching TRBD2 (5 bases). Between the trimmed V and J ends, which lost 8 bases and 2 bases, there was a span of 9 bases. CDR3 length: 12 amino acids. The germline CDR1 and CDR2 sequences are MDHEN and SYDVKM.